The rows below give T cell receptor beta chains drawn from one sample of a study of T cell responses to AZD1222 COVID-19 vaccine. Method: immunoSEQ multiplex PCR; TCRdb's copy keeps in-frame clones and lacks some. The data show about 160,000 clones, 85% to 90% seen once. Sequencing was performed on peripheral blood, taken 28 days after the second AZD1222 dose. The receptors here all came from an adult who received the AZD1222 COVID-19 vaccine. Each CDR3 is given with its conserved first and last residue. The D gene is left open where the match is weak.

D	V	J	CDR3	DNA
TRBD1	TRBV7-9	TRBJ1-5	CASSPGGDQPQHF	TGTGCCAGCAGCCCAGGGGGGGACCAGCCCCAGCATTTT
-	TRBV19	TRBJ1-6	CASSLSDQGDSPLHF	TGTGCCAGTAGCCTATCGGACCAGGGAGATTCACCCCTCCACTTT
-	TRBV28	TRBJ2-7	CASSLGAIPYEQYF	TGTGCCAGCAGCCTGGGGGCCATCCCATACGAGCAGTACTTC
-	TRBV6-6	TRBJ1-1	CASSSRAGGSGAFF	TGTGCCAGCAGTTCTCGGGCCGGGGGTTCCGGAGCTTTCTTT
-	TRBV6-5	TRBJ2-7	CASSYLTGNYEQYF	TGTGCCAGCAGTTACCTCACAGGGAATTACGAGCAGTACTTC
TRBD1	TRBV5-6	TRBJ1-2	CASRQGGANYGYTF	TGTGCCAGCAGGCAAGGGGGCGCGAACTATGGCTACACCTTC
TRBD1	TRBV6-5	TRBJ1-6	CASRGQGNKNSPLHF	TGTGCCAGCAGGGGACAGGGAAATAAGAATTCACCCCTCCACTTT
TRBD2	TRBV27	TRBJ2-1	CASRSGGAIVEQFF	TGTGCCAGCAGGAGCGGGGGGGCTATCGTTGAGCAGTTCTTC
-	TRBV4-1	TRBJ1-2	CASSQDIRGYGYTF	TGCGCCAGCAGCCAAGATATTCGTGGCTATGGCTACACCTTC
TRBD2	TRBV6-2/TRBV6-3	TRBJ2-5	CASSIGLAGYQETQYF	TGTGCCAGCAGTATCGGACTAGCAGGGTACCAAGAGACCCAGTACTTC
-	TRBV19	TRBJ1-1	CASSITREDTEAFF	TGTGCCAGTAGTATAACCCGTGAGGACACTGAAGCTTTCTTT
-	TRBV6-5	TRBJ1-3	CASSYSPGGNTIYF	TGTGCCAGCAGTTACTCGCCAGGGGGAAACACCATATATTTT